Below, one T cell receptor beta chain is given with its context. Clones were sequenced by immunoSEQ multiplex PCR, and TCRdb holds only the in-frame ones, with some missing. This sample has 200,000 or so clones, with roughly nine tenths found just once. The sample originates from a study of blood T cell repertoires in COVID-19. Germline CDR1 is MNHGY and CDR2 is SVAAGI. The CDR3 sequence is 15 residues long. Trimming removed 3 bases from V and 7 bases from J, with 16 bases in between. This TCR came from a man aged 65 to 79 with active or convalescent COVID-19. Source material: peripheral blood. This sequence joins TRBV6-9 and TRBJ1-3; D gene uncertain. As DNA, the CDR3 is TGTGCCAGCAGTTACTCCGGTAGAGTCAGGAACACCATATATTTT. Its protein product is CASSYSGRVRNTIYF.